Below are 27 T cell receptor beta chains sequenced from a single sample in a study of Graves' ophthalmopathy and Graves' hyperthyroidism. For repertoire sequencing, the TCR beta CDR3 regions were amplified from RNA transcripts. RT-PCR in the first round used HTBI primers; a second-round multiplex PCR followed. TCRdb re-called the multiplex PCR reads with MiXCR, one entry per CDR3 protein. Seen here are about 660,000 distinct CDR3 sequences, roughly two fifths observed once, and the top ten hold around 3.3%. The specimen was peripheral blood. These receptors were obtained from an adult man with Graves' ophthalmopathy.

V usage is TRBV7-8 and J usage is TRBJ2-7, with unresolved D. V shed 5 bases and J shed 2 bases, with 13 bases lying between them. There are 14 residues in the CDR3. The germline CDR1 and CDR2 sequences are SGHVS and FQNEAQ. The CDR3 bases are TGTGCCAGCAGCCTTACTTACCCAGCCTACGAGCAGTACTTC. Translated, it gives CASSLTYPAYEQYF.

The chain uses TRBV19 and TRBJ2-3, with 7 bases fitting TRBD2. The CDR3 runs 15 residues. The germline V gene encodes CDR1 LNHDA and CDR2 SQIVND (reference sequence). V lost 3 bases, J lost 5 bases, and 8 bases stayed unmatched. The CDR3 coding sequence is TGTGCCAGTAGTATGCAGCGGGACTTTGGAGATACGCAGTATTTT. Translation: CASSMQRDFGDTQYF.

The chain links TRBV6-1 to TRBJ2-7; no reliable D call. V was clipped by 1 base and J by 3 bases, with 10 bases between them. CDR1 MNHNS and CDR2 SASEGT come from the germline V gene. CDR3 length: 14 amino acids. For the CDR3, the DNA is TGTGCCAGCAGTGAAGTGGAAGGGTACTACGAGCAGTACTTC. It yields the protein CASSEVEGYYEQYF.

This clonotype was seen at least ten times. V is TRBV5-1 and J is TRBJ2-5; 7 nucleotides match TRBD1. The ends lost 4 bases at V and 2 bases at J; junction bases unmatched: 5. The germline V gene has CDR1 SGHRS and CDR2 YFSETQ. The CDR3 length is 14 residues. The CDR3 sequence: CASSPGTEQETQYF. The CDR3 nucleotides are TGCGCCAGCAGCCCCGGGACAGAGCAAGAGACCCAGTACTTC.

CDR3 residues: CASSLLSGVGYTF. Here the CDR3 DNA reads TGTGCCAGCAGCTTACTTTCAGGGGTCGGCTACACCTTC. J is TRBJ1-2 and V is TRBV2; D possibly corresponds to TRBD1 (6 bases). The CDR3 spans 13 residues. Germline V gives CDR1 SNHLY, CDR2 FYNNEI. The V gene lost 6 bases and the J gene lost 8 bases, with 16 bases spanning the gap.

This clonotype was seen repeatedly, ten times or more. This chain joins TRBV9 and TRBJ2-2, with 9 positions matching TRBD1. Germline V gives CDR1 SGDLS, CDR2 YYNGEE. The V and J ends lost 6 bases and 7 bases, in that order; junction bases with no gene match: 10. The CDR3 loop spans 15 amino acids. For the CDR3, the DNA is TGTGCCAGCACCGACCGGGACAGGGCAGGCGGGGAGCTGTTTTTT. Its protein is CASTDRDRAGGELFF. Drawing the rest from reference TRBV9 and TRBJ2-2, the complete variable domain is DSGVTQTPKHLITATGQRVTLRCSPRSGDLSVYWYQQSLDQGLQFLIQYYNGEERAKGNILERFSAQQFPDLHSELNLSSLELGDSALYFCASTDRDRAGGELFFGEGSRLTVL.

As concerns this clonotype: An end of the junction does not agree with germline; a read error may underlie this. The chain uses TRBV25-1 and TRBJ1-3; 7 bases map to TRBD1. This CDR3 has 10 amino acids. From germline, CDR1 is MGHDK and CDR2 SYGVNS. CDR3 residues: CASSVGQPQF. The CDR3 DNA sequence: TGTGCCAGCAGTGTGGGACAGCCACAATTT.

Many counts were recorded for this clonotype. V is TRBV20-1 and J is TRBJ2-7, with D unresolved. Trimming took off 4 bases at V and 6 bases at J, with 16 bases between the two ends. Germline V CDR1 and CDR2: DFQATT, SNEGSKA (reference sequence). The CDR3 runs to 13 residues. CDR3 sequence reads: CSATAPGPIEQYF. The CDR3 nucleotides are TGCAGTGCTACGGCGCCCGGTCCTATCGAGCAGTACTTC.

The J gene is TRBJ1-5, the V gene TRBV20-1; 8 bases line up with TRBD1. The CDR3 loop spans 15 amino acids. The germline V gene has CDR1 DFQATT and CDR2 SNEGSKA (reference sequence). V was pared by 4 bases and J by 2 bases, with 7 bases of the junction left unmatched. The chain's CDR3 is CSATGQGNGNQPQHF. Here the CDR3 DNA reads TGCAGTGCTACCGGACAGGGAAACGGCAATCAGCCCCAGCATTTT.

In its sample, this clonotype was seen many times. The chain combines TRBV7-2 with TRBJ1-1; D might be TRBD1 (5 bases). Trimming cost V 5 bases and J 4 bases, with 8 bases left between them. The CDR3 spans 12 residues. Germline CDR1 and CDR2: SGHTA and FQGNSA. CDR3 sequence reads: CASSRQTTEAFF. CDR3 in DNA: TGTGCCAGCAGCCGACAGACCACTGAAGCTTTCTTT. Complete variable domain (other parts from reference TRBV7-2 and TRBJ1-1): GAGVSQSPSNKVTEKGKDVELRCDPISGHTALYWYRQSLGQGLEFLIYFQGNSAPDKSGLPSDRFSAERTGGSVSTLTIQRTQQEDSAVYLCASSRQTTEAFFGQGTRLTVV.

This clonotype appeared many times. This sequence joins TRBV15 and TRBJ1-1, with D unclear. The CDR3 has 12 residues. Germline V gives CDR1 LNHNV, CDR2 YYDKDF (reference sequence). Trimming took 3 bases from V and 4 from J, leaving 6 bases between them. The CDR3 loop is CATSRGVTEAFF. DNA for the CDR3: TGTGCCACCAGCAGGGGTGTCACTGAAGCTTTCTTT.

The sample holds many counts of this clonotype. The V and J genes are TRBV19 and TRBJ1-5; TRBD1 agrees at 7 bases. The germline CDR1 and CDR2 sequences are LNHDA and SQIVND (reference sequence). The CDR3 sequence is 14 residues long. V shed 3 bases, J shed 2 bases, and the junction held 1 base outside the gene matches. DNA of the CDR3: TGTGCCAGTAGTATCACAGGGGGCAATCAGCCCCAGCATTTT. Amino acids: CASSITGGNQPQHF.

This clonotype was seen many times. This chain links TRBV5-4 with TRBJ2-7, with D perhaps matching TRBD1 (6 bases). CDR1 is SGHNT, CDR2 YYREEE, per germline (reference sequence). The CDR3 has 12 residues. V was cut by 1 base and J by 6 bases, with 8 bases left in between. The CDR3 protein is CASSLQGLEQYF. CDR3 sequence (DNA): TGTGCCAGCAGCTTGCAGGGGCTCGAGCAGTACTTC.

V is TRBV7-2 and J is TRBJ2-7; 11 nucleotides match TRBD2. Germline loops: CDR1 SGHTA, CDR2 FQGNSA. There are 22 residues in the CDR3. V lost 0 bases and J lost 5; bases outside the gene matches: 24. The chain's CDR3 is CASSLALPQVAGGSVFGDEQYF. The CDR3 region has the DNA TGTGCCAGCAGCTTAGCCCTGCCCCAAGTAGCGGGAGGGTCGGTTTTCGGCGACGAGCAGTACTTC.

The chain joins TRBV29-1 to TRBJ1-4, with TRBD1 identical over 8 bases. V lost 6 bases, J lost 8 bases, and 11 bases stayed unmatched. Per the germline V gene, CDR1 is SQVTM and CDR2 is ANQGSEA. The CDR3 is made up of 14 amino acids. The CDR3 coding sequence is TGCAGCGTATCCGGACAGGGCAACGAGGAAAAACTGTTTTTT. This sequence encodes CSVSGQGNEEKLFF.

The table lists this clonotype with a few counts. The V call is TRBV11-2, the J call TRBJ2-2; D uncertain. Trimming took off 7 bases at V and 2 bases at J, with 17 bases between the two ends. CDR3 length equals 16 residues. Germline lookup yields CDR1 SGHAT and CDR2 FQNNGV. The CDR3 DNA reads as TGTGCCAGCATTCTACGAACGGGCCTTAACACCGGGGAGCTGTTTTTT. As protein: CASILRTGLNTGELFF.

This clonotype was recorded a few times. The chain combines TRBV18 with TRBJ1-5; D is unclear. The V end lost 11 bases, the J end lost 6 bases, and 14 bases lay between the germline ends. This CDR3 contains 12 residues. The V gene's germline CDR1 is KGHSH and CDR2 LQKENI. CDR3 in amino acids: CAFTEGGQPQHF. The CDR3 DNA follows: TGTGCCTTTACGGAGGGAGGTCAGCCCCAGCATTTT.

In its sample, this clonotype was seen once. J is TRBJ2-2 and V is TRBV2, with a tentative D call TRBD2 (6 bases). The V end lost 5 bases, the J end lost 7 bases, and 17 bases lay between the germline ends. The CDR3 covers 15 residues. Germline CDR1 and CDR2: SNHLY and FYNNEI. CDR3 in DNA: TGTGCCAGCAGTTATGCTCTAGCGACTAGCGGGGAGCTGTTTTTT. Protein sequence: CASSYALATSGELFF.

In this sample, this clonotype turned up many times. The chain links TRBV12-3 or TRBV12-4 to TRBJ1-3; TRBD1 matches 9 bases. V lost 6 bases, J lost 3 bases, and 6 bases stayed unmatched. This CDR3 is built from 15 residues. The CDR3 DNA reads as TGTGCCAGCAGAGAACAGGGGGCAGATGGAAACACCATATATTTT. It codes for CASREQGADGNTIYF.

V and J are TRBV7-9 and TRBJ2-7; TRBD2 aligns across 7 bases. Trimming cost V 5 bases and J 11 bases; bases outside gene matches: 9. Germline V gives CDR1 SEHNR, CDR2 FQNEAQ (reference sequence). The CDR3 consists of 12 residues. For the CDR3, the DNA is TGTGCCAGCAGCCCTCGGGGGGACGGAAAGTACTTC. Protein sequence: CASSPRGDGKYF.

The CDR3 region is CASSPTDRNTGELFF. The CDR3 bases are TGTGCCAGCAGCCCCACCGACAGGAACACCGGGGAGCTGTTTTTT. The gene calls are TRBV6-1 and TRBJ2-2, with a weak D call TRBD1 (5 bases). CDR3 length equals 15 residues. V was cut by 6 bases and J by 1 base, with 12 bases left in between. Germline V lookup: CDR1 MNHNS, CDR2 SASEGT.

This clonotype has ten or more counts. The chain uses TRBV6-5 and TRBJ1-4; possibly TRBD1 for D (5 bases). Trimming shortened V by 0 bases and J by 2 bases, and 7 bases separated the two germline ends. The germline V gene encodes CDR1 MNHEY and CDR2 SVGAGI. This CDR3 region has 15 residues. The CDR3 region is CASSYSGQTNEKLFF. In DNA form, the CDR3 reads TGTGCCAGCAGTTACTCGGGGCAGACTAATGAAAAACTGTTTTTT.

This clonotype was seen repeatedly, ten times or more. V gene TRBV12-3 or TRBV12-4 combines with J gene TRBJ1-2; possible D gene TRBD1, 5 bases. With 6 bases removed from V and 6 bases from J, the gap between germline ends came to 11 bases. There are 12 residues in the CDR3. CDR3: CASSPLGHGYTF. The CDR3 DNA sequence: TGTGCCAGCAGCCCCCTGGGACATGGCTACACCTTC.

The sample holds a few counts of this clonotype. The CDR3 nucleotides read TGTGCCAGCAGTCCCCAACTCGTGGTCGTGCGGACTGAAGCTTTCTTT. It yields the protein CASSPQLVVVRTEAFF. The V call is TRBV27, the J call TRBJ1-1; D is ambiguous. The CDR3 has 16 amino acids. Looked up from germline, CDR1 is MNHEY and CDR2 is SMNVEV (reference sequence). V was cut by 5 bases and J by 5 bases, with 21 bases left in between.

CDR3 protein: CATSDRDRDDGYTF. For the CDR3, the DNA is TGTGCCACCAGTGACCGGGACAGGGACGATGGCTACACCTTC. V is TRBV24-1 and J is TRBJ1-2; 9 positions agree with TRBD1. This CDR3 is 14 amino acids long. Germline CDR1 and CDR2: KGHDR and SFDVKD. After removal of 4 bases from V and 6 bases from J, the junction contained 5 bases not matched to a gene.

This clonotype was observed at least ten times. V and J are TRBV7-9 and TRBJ1-2; D may be TRBD1 (5 bases). Germline V gene lookup returns CDR1 SEHNR and CDR2 FQNEAQ (reference sequence). The CDR3 contains 13 residues. V lost 3 bases to trimming and J lost 7 bases, with 12 bases between them. CDR3 sequence reads: CASSLKQVSGYTF. The CDR3 DNA follows: TGTGCCAGCAGCTTGAAACAGGTGTCTGGCTACACCTTC. Looking up the rest from reference TRBV7-9 and TRBJ1-2 gives the full variable domain: DTGVSQNPRHKITKRGQNVTFRCDPISEHNRLYWYRQTLGQGPEFLTYFQNEAQLEKSRLLSDRFSAERPKGSFSTLEIQRTEQGDSAMYLCASSLKQVSGYTFGSGTRLTVV.

The chain recombines TRBV10-3 with TRBJ1-5; 7 nucleotides match TRBD1. This CDR3 region has 14 residues. From germline, CDR1 is ENHRY and CDR2 SYGVKD. Trimming removed 7 bases from V and 11 bases from J; junction bases left unmatched: 14. CDR3 DNA sequence: TGTGCCATCAAGGGGACAGTTAATCAAGAGACCCAGCATTTT. Its protein product is CAIKGTVNQETQHF.